The 25 T cell receptor beta chains in this list originate from one sample, sequenced in a study of shared clonotypes between healthy human individuals. Method: immunoSEQ multiplex PCR; TCRdb's copy keeps in-frame clones and lacks some. The sample lists millions of clones; more than 90% were seen once. The sample was naive CD4+ T cells sorted from blood. Subset described: CD45RA+ positively selected. These receptor sequences come from a man younger than 35 in good health.

This sequence joins TRBV27 and TRBJ2-7; TRBD1 aligns across 9 bases. This CDR3 comprises 15 residues. With 4 bases clipped from V and 4 bases from J, the junction kept 8 bases outside the gene matches. Germline-derived CDR1 and CDR2 are MNHEY and SMNVEV (reference sequence). CDR3 in amino acids: CASSYFRDRAYEQYF. The CDR3 DNA sequence: TGTGCCAGCAGTTACTTCCGGGACAGGGCATACGAGCAGTACTTC.

The chain joins TRBV7-2 to TRBJ2-2; TRBD2 matches at 8 bases. The CDR3 has 15 amino acids. Unmatched junction bases numbered 9, after V lost 4 bases and J lost 8 bases. The germline CDR1 and CDR2 sequences are SGHTA and FQGNSA. CDR3 nucleotides: TGTGCCAGCAGCTCGGGGCTAGCGGGTGGTGGGGAGCTGTTTTTT. It specifies CASSSGLAGGGELFF.

The V and J genes are TRBV6-1 and TRBJ1-4, with D unclear. The CDR3 covers 14 residues. The germline gives CDR1 MNHNS, CDR2 SASEGT. The V end lost 6 bases, the J end lost 8 bases, and 16 bases lay between the germline ends. The CDR3 DNA reads TGTGCCAGCAGCCCTGAGAGGGCGGTCGAAAAACTGTTTTTT. This translates into CASSPERAVEKLFF.

CDR3 in DNA: TGCGCCAGCAGCTTTTCCGGCCTAGCGGGAACTACCGGGGAGCTGTTTTTT. Its translation is CASSFSGLAGTTGELFF. The rearrangement joins TRBV5-1 to TRBJ2-2; 9 bases are a match to TRBD2. The V segment lost 2 bases and the J segment 5 bases; nucleotides outside the gene matches: 10. Germline CDR1 reads SGHRS; CDR2 reads YFSETQ. This CDR3 is 17 amino acids long. Full variable domain (rest looked up from reference TRBV5-1 and TRBJ2-2): KAGVTQTPRYLIKTRGQQVTLSCSPISGHRSVSWYQQTPGQGLQFLFEYFSETQRNKGNFPGRFSGRQFSNSRSEMNVSTLELGDSALYLCASSFSGLAGTTGELFFGEGSRLTVL.

This clone came up once. The chain uses TRBV7-3 and TRBJ2-1; D is ambiguous. The CDR3 runs to 16 residues. V was pared by 5 bases and J by 2 bases, with 16 bases between. The germline gives CDR1 SGHTA, CDR2 FQGTGA. This CDR3 is CASSRAEERPYNEQFF. DNA for the CDR3: TGTGCCAGCAGCCGTGCTGAGGAGCGCCCCTACAATGAGCAGTTCTTC.

Worth noting for this clone: The sample carries other DNA sequences with the same CDR3. The chain carries TRBV18 and TRBJ1-3; D perhaps matches TRBD1 (6 bases). Between the trimmed V and J ends, which lost 3 bases and 2 bases, there was a span of 8 bases. Germline V gene sequence: CDR1 KGHSH, CDR2 LQKENI. The CDR3 is 14 residues long. CDR3 nucleotide sequence: TGTGCCAGCTCACCGAGGGGGACTGGAAACACCATATATTTT. This encodes CASSPRGTGNTIYF.

The V call is TRBV5-1, the J call TRBJ2-4; D call uncertain. CDR3 size: 16 residues. The V end was cut by 0 bases, the J end by 1 base, with 11 bases between. Germline V gene sequence: CDR1 SGHRS, CDR2 YFSETQ. CDR3 in amino acids: CASSLAGYSAKNIQYF. The CDR3 bases are TGCGCCAGCAGCTTGGCCGGCTATTCGGCCAAAAACATTCAGTACTTC. Based on the CDR3 plus reference TRBV5-1 and TRBJ2-4, the full variable domain is KAGVTQTPRYLIKTRGQQVTLSCSPISGHRSVSWYQQTPGQGLQFLFEYFSETQRNKGNFPGRFSGRQFSNSRSEMNVSTLELGDSALYLCASSLAGYSAKNIQYFGAGTRLSVL.

As to this clone: An end of the junction does not agree with germline; a read error may underlie this. The identical CDR3 is also encoded by other nucleotide sequences in the sample. J is TRBJ2-1 and V is TRBV7-7; 7 positions match TRBD2. Germline-derived CDR1 and CDR2 are SSHAT and FNYEAQ (reference sequence). CDR3 length equals 13 residues. The CDR3 bases are TGTGCTAGCAGCTTAGGACTAGGCAATGAGCAGTTCTTC. Amino acids: CASSLGLGNEQFF. Together with reference TRBV7-7 and TRBJ2-1, the CDR3 gives the full variable domain: GAGVSQSPRYKVTKRGQDVTLRCDPISSHATLYWYQQALGQGPEFLTYFNYEAQPDKSGLPSDRFSAERPEGSISTLTIQRTEQRDSAMYRCASSLGLGNEQFFGPGTRLTVL.

The chain has TRBV6-1 and TRBJ1-6, with TRBD1 matching 10 bases. CDR1 MNHNS and CDR2 SASEGT come from the germline V gene. V lost 7 bases to trimming and J lost 9 bases; unmatched junction nucleotides: 9. The CDR3 is 15 amino acids. The CDR3 here is CASTKETGGGSPLHF. In DNA form, the CDR3 reads TGTGCCAGCACAAAAGAGACAGGGGGCGGTTCACCCCTCCACTTT.

Written as DNA, the CDR3 is TGTGCCAGCAGCTCACCCCGGGAGGGGGCCTACGAGCAGTACTTC. Translated: CASSSPREGAYEQYF. The chain links TRBV7-9 to TRBJ2-5; 8 bases are a match to TRBD2. Near its end, the DNA agrees better with TRBJ2-7, so the J call may be wrong. This CDR3 is 15 amino acids long. Germline V lookup: CDR1 SEHNR, CDR2 FQNEAQ (reference sequence).

The chain uses TRBV11-2 and TRBJ2-5, with D possibly matching TRBD2 (6 bases). The ends were cut back, 3 bases at V and 2 bases at J, with 10 bases in the middle. Germline-derived CDR1 and CDR2 are SGHAT and FQNNGV. The CDR3 covers 14 residues. In nucleotides, the CDR3 is TGTGCCAGCAGCTTGAGTGGGAGGCAAGAGACCCAGTACTTC. Translation: CASSLSGRQETQYF. The variable domain in full, with the rest retrieved from reference TRBV11-2 and TRBJ2-5, is EAGVAQSPRYKIIEKRQSVAFWCNPISGHATLYWYQQILGQGPKLLIQFQNNGVVDDSQLPKDRFSAERLKGVDSTLKIQPAKLEDSAVYLCASSLSGRQETQYFGPGTRLLVL.

This rearrangement joins TRBV2 to TRBJ1-5; a possible D gene is TRBD1 (5 bases). This CDR3 region has 15 residues. Germline V CDR1 and CDR2: SNHLY, FYNNEI. Deletions cut 3 bases from V and 1 base from J, with 10 bases between. The CDR3 sequence: CASSEGLESNQPQHF. CDR3 in DNA: TGTGCCAGCAGTGAGGGACTGGAGAGCAATCAGCCCCAGCATTTT.

The rearrangement joins TRBV11-3 to TRBJ2-7; D remains ambiguous. V shed 2 bases and J shed 0 bases, with 5 bases lying between them. Germline V gene data show CDR1 as SGHNT and CDR2 as YENEEA. This CDR3 has 13 residues. CDR3 DNA sequence: TGTGCCAGCAGCTTACACAGCTCCTACGAGCAGTACTTC. Its translation: CASSLHSSYEQYF.

The chain uses TRBV5-8 and TRBJ1-6; D is uncertain. The V gene lost 5 bases and the J gene lost 5 bases, with 17 bases spanning the gap. Looked up from germline, CDR1 is SGHTS and CDR2 is YDEGEE. This CDR3 has 16 amino acids. The CDR3, as DNA: TGTGCCAGCAGTCCTTTTGCGGGGTCGCATAATTCACCCCTCCACTTT. It specifies CASSPFAGSHNSPLHF.

The chain employs TRBV2 and TRBJ2-2; D is ambiguous. The CDR3 is 16 residues long. Germline lookup yields CDR1 SNHLY and CDR2 FYNNEI. Between the trimmed V and J ends, which lost 7 bases and 6 bases, there was a span of 21 bases. CDR3 sequence reads: CASTGYIGGNAGELFF. DNA of the CDR3: TGTGCCAGCACTGGATACATTGGCGGAAACGCCGGGGAGCTGTTTTTT.

The chain couples TRBV30 to TRBJ1-1; TRBD1 agrees at 8 bases. This CDR3 has 12 amino acids. Germline trimming cut 2 bases from V and 7 bases from J; bases unmatched to any gene: 3. CDR1 is GTSNPN and CDR2 is SVGIG in the germline V gene (reference sequence). The CDR3 bases are TGTGCCTGGAGTCAGACAGGGGTTGAAGCTTTCTTT. It yields the protein CAWSQTGVEAFF.

This clone was seen just once. The chain uses TRBV7-2 and TRBJ1-1; D might be TRBD1 (5 bases). The CDR3 sequence is 13 residues long. V was clipped by 7 bases and J by 0 bases, with 9 bases between them. Germline CDR1 and CDR2: SGHTA and FQGNSA. The CDR3 DNA sequence: TGTGCCAGCAAAACACAGGTGAACACTGAAGCTTTCTTT. It is translated as CASKTQVNTEAFF.

Worth noting for this clone: This specimen includes other DNA sequences encoding the same CDR3. V gene TRBV19 combines with J gene TRBJ2-2; D is unclear. The V gene lost 5 bases and the J gene lost 2 bases, with 3 bases spanning the gap. The CDR3 sequence is 12 residues long. Looked up from germline, CDR1 is LNHDA and CDR2 is SQIVND (reference sequence). The CDR3 here is CASSENTGELFF. The CDR3, as DNA: TGTGCCAGTAGTGAAAACACCGGGGAGCTGTTTTTT. Full variable domain (outside the CDR3, taken from reference TRBV19 and TRBJ2-2): DGGITQSPKYLFRKEGQNVTLSCEQNLNHDAMYWYRQDPGQGLRLIYYSQIVNDFQKGDIAEGYSVSREKKESFPLTVTSAQKNPTAFYLCASSENTGELFFGEGSRLTVL.

Turning to this clone: In the same sample, other DNA sequences code for this CDR3. V usage is TRBV5-1 and J usage is TRBJ2-7; 9 bases map to TRBD1. Trimming removed 4 bases from V and 2 bases from J; junction bases left unmatched: 4. Germline V gene sequence: CDR1 SGHRS, CDR2 YFSETQ. The CDR3 consists of 14 residues. CDR3 DNA sequence: TGCGCCAGCAGCAGAGGACAGGGGACCTACGAGCAGTACTTC. Translating gives CASSRGQGTYEQYF.

The gene calls are TRBV10-1 and TRBJ2-5; TRBD2 aligns across 8 bases. The CDR3 length is 15 residues. With 3 bases clipped from V and 1 base from J, the junction kept 4 bases outside the gene matches. Germline CDR1 reads WNHNN; CDR2 reads SYGVQD (reference sequence). The CDR3 DNA reads as TGCGCCAGCAGTGATACACTAGCGGTCCAAGAGACCCAGTACTTC. It specifies CASSDTLAVQETQYF.

The chain employs TRBV19 and TRBJ2-7; D is possibly TRBD2 (7 bases). The CDR3 length is 15 residues. V gave up 0 bases and J gave up 6 bases, with 15 bases separating them. Per the germline V gene, CDR1 is LNHDA and CDR2 is SQIVND (reference sequence). CDR3 nucleotide sequence: TGTGCCAGTAGTATAGAAGGGGGGGGCGCGGCCGAGCAGTACTTC. As protein: CASSIEGGGAAEQYF.

The chain employs TRBV5-6 and TRBJ1-6; D uncertain. CDR1 is SGHDT, CDR2 YYEEEE, per germline. The CDR3 extends over 15 amino acids. The V end lost 2 bases, the J end lost 5 bases, and 11 bases lay between the germline ends. The CDR3 spells CASSFVRNNNSPLHF. CDR3 nucleotide sequence: TGTGCCAGCAGCTTCGTCCGGAACAATAATTCACCCCTCCACTTT.

The rearrangement links TRBV28 to TRBJ1-3; 9 bases match TRBD1. Losses at the gene ends were 6 bases for V and 5 bases for J; bases not matched to a gene: 8. This CDR3 region has 15 residues. Germline CDR1 reads MDHEN; CDR2 reads SYDVKM. CDR3 sequence: CASRSPGQGRNTIYF. Written as DNA, the CDR3 is TGTGCCAGCAGGTCACCGGGACAGGGACGAAACACCATATATTTT.

This rearrangement joins TRBV5-5 to TRBJ1-1; TRBD1 might be the D (5 bases). Trimming left V 1 base short and J 1 base short, with 14 bases between. The CDR3 is 16 amino acids. Looked up from germline, CDR1 is SGHKS and CDR2 is YYEKEE (reference sequence). The CDR3 coding sequence is TGTGCCAGCAGCTTGTGGGGGTGGCAGCAGAACACTGAAGCTTTCTTT. Its protein product is CASSLWGWQQNTEAFF.

This clone was counted only a few times. The chain joins TRBV7-2 to TRBJ2-7; D uncertain. The V end lost 4 bases, the J end lost 9 bases, and 16 bases lay between the germline ends. This CDR3 is built from 13 residues. Germline CDR1 reads SGHTA; CDR2 reads FQGNSA. The CDR3 nucleotides read TGTGCCAGCAGCTCGCCCCTCGAGTCGGTGCAGTACTTC. It translates to CASSSPLESVQYF.